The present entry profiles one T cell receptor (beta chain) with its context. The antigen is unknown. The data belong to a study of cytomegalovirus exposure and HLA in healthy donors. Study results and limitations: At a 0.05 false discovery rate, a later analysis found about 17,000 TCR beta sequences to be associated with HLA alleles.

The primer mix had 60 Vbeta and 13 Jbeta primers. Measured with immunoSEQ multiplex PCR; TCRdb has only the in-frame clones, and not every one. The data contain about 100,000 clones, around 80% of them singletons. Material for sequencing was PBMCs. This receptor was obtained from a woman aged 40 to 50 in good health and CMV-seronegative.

The CDR3 loop is CASSLWVPGSSYNEQFF. The CDR3 DNA reads as TGTGCCAGCAGCTTGTGGGTCCCCGGGAGCTCCTACAATGAGCAGTTCTTC. The chain links TRBV5-6 to TRBJ2-1; weak D call: TRBD2 (6 bases). Trimming cost V 1 base and J 0 bases, with 14 bases left between them. This CDR3 spans 17 amino acids. The germline CDR1 and CDR2 sequences are SGHDT and YYEEEE.